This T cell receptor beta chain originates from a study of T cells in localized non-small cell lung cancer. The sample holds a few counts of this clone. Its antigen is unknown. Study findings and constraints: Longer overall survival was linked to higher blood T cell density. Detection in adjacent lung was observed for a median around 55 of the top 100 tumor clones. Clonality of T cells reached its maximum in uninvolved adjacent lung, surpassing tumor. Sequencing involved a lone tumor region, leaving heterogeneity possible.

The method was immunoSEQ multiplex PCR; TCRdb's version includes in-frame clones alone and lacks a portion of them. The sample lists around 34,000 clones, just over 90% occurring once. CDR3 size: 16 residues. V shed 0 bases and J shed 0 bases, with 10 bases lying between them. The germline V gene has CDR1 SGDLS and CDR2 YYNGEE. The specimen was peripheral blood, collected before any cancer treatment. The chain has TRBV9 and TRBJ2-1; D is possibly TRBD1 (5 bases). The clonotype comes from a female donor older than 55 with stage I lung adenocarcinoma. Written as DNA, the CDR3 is TGTGCCAGCAGCGTAGGGGGTACAGGCTCCTACAATGAGCAGTTCTTC. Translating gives CASSVGGTGSYNEQFF.